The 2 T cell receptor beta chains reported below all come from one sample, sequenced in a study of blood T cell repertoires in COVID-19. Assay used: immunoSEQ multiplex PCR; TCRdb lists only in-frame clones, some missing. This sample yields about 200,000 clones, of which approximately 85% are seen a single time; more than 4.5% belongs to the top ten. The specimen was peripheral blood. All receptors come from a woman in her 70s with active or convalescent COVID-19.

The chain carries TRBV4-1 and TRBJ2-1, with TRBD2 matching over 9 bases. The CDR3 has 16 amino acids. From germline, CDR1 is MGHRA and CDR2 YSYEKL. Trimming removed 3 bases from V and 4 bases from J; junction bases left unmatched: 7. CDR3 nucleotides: TGCGCCAGCAGCCAGAGGGATAGCGGGGGTTACAATGAGCAGTTCTTC. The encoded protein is CASSQRDSGGYNEQFF.

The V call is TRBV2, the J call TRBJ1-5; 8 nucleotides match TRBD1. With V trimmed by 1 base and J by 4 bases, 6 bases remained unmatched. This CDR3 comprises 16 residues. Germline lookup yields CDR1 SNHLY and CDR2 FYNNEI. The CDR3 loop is CASSEEAGGGNQPQHF. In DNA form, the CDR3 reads TGTGCCAGCAGTGAAGAGGCAGGGGGCGGGAATCAGCCCCAGCATTTT.